The 32 T cell receptor beta chains below all came from one sample that was sequenced in a study of T cells in Graves' hyperthyroidism and ophthalmopathy. Amplification targeted TCR beta CDR3 regions from RNA transcripts. First-round RT-PCR targeting the TCR CDR3 was performed with the HTBI primer set. In TCRdb, the multiplex PCR reads were re-called with MiXCR into one record per CDR3 protein. The sample lists over 650,000 distinct CDR3 sequences; 45% were seen once. The specimen sequenced was peripheral blood or thyroid tissue (not recorded which). These receptors were obtained from an adult man with Graves' disease, either hyperthyroidism or ophthalmopathy (not recorded which).

V and J are TRBV29-1 and TRBJ2-5, with 8 bases that match TRBD2. The V gene's germline CDR1 is SQVTM and CDR2 ANQGSEA. This CDR3 is built from 13 residues. V gave up 7 bases and J gave up 4 bases; unmatched junction bases: 8. This CDR3 is CSAISGSGETQYF. CDR3 nucleotide sequence: TGCAGCGCCATAAGCGGGAGTGGAGAGACCCAGTACTTC.

Regarding this clonotype: A much more abundant neighbour one base away suggests this may be a read error. The chain couples TRBV7-8 to TRBJ2-7; 7 bases line up with TRBD2. J lost 0 bases, V lost 6 bases, and 5 bases had no gene match. This CDR3 is 14 amino acids long. The germline CDR1 and CDR2 sequences are SGHVS and FQNEAQ. Written as DNA, the CDR3 is TGTGCCAGCAGAGGGGACTATTTCTCCTACGAGCAGTACTTC. Translating gives CASRGDYFSYEQYF.

This chain uses TRBV2 with TRBJ2-7; TRBD2 agrees at 7 bases. CDR3 length: 14 residues. After removal of 10 bases from V and 2 bases from J, the junction contained 11 bases not matched to a gene. Germline V gene data show CDR1 as SNHLY and CDR2 as FYNNEI. DNA for the CDR3: TGTGCCAACAGCTTAGGCGGGAGAGCCTACGAGCAGTACTTC. Its translation is CANSLGGRAYEQYF. The complete variable domain, with remaining parts taken from reference TRBV2 and TRBJ2-7, reads EPEVTQTPSHQVTQMGQEVILRCVPISNHLYFYWYRQILGQKVEFLVSFYNNEISEKSEIFDDQFSVERPDGSNFTLKIRSTKLEDSAMYFCANSLGGRAYEQYFGPGTRLTVT.

This clonotype occurred many times. This chain connects TRBV19 to TRBJ1-5; D perhaps matches TRBD1 (5 bases). The CDR3 covers 15 residues. V was pared by 3 bases and J by 2 bases, with 11 bases between. CDR1 and CDR2 (germline): LNHDA, SQIVND (reference sequence). The CDR3 region has the DNA TGTGCCAGTAGTATCGTGGGGGTAGGCAATCAGCCCCAGCATTTT. Amino acid sequence: CASSIVGVGNQPQHF.

This clonotype is a singleton in its sample. V and J are TRBV7-9 and TRBJ2-7; 8 bases map to TRBD1. Trimming took 5 bases from V and 2 from J; bases not matched to a gene: 20. Germline lookup yields CDR1 SEHNR and CDR2 FQNEAQ (reference sequence). The length of the CDR3 is 19 residues. The CDR3 here is CASSPAISAKDRAAYEQYF. In nucleotides, the CDR3 is TGTGCCAGCAGCCCAGCCATTAGCGCGAAGGACAGGGCCGCCTACGAGCAGTACTTC.

This clonotype has ten or more counts. The chain is built from TRBV20-1 and TRBJ1-5; TRBD1 might be the D (6 bases). The CDR3 has 15 amino acids. Germline assignment: CDR1 DFQATT and CDR2 SNEGSKA (reference sequence). Trimming removed 3 bases at V and 2 bases at J, with 14 bases between. As DNA, the CDR3 is TGCAGTGCTAGCGGGGGCAGAGGAGGCAATCAGCCCCAGCATTTT. This gives the protein CSASGGRGGNQPQHF.

This clonotype came up many times. The chain has TRBV2 and TRBJ1-5; D ambiguous. Germline V gene lookup returns CDR1 SNHLY and CDR2 FYNNEI. The V and J ends lost 7 bases and 0 bases respectively, with 7 bases between them. The CDR3 contains 13 residues. CDR3 in amino acids: CASKADSNQPQHF. DNA of the CDR3: TGTGCCAGCAAGGCAGATAGCAATCAGCCCCAGCATTTT.

This chain uses TRBV4-1 with TRBJ2-7; D not certain. Germline V gene sequence: CDR1 MGHRA, CDR2 YSYEKL. Trimming pared 0 bases from V and 7 bases from J, leaving 10 bases between. The CDR3 consists of 13 residues. CDR3 amino acids: CASSQDQLQEQYF. CDR3 in DNA: TGCGCCAGCAGCCAAGATCAGCTTCAGGAGCAGTACTTC.

The V and J genes are TRBV29-1 and TRBJ1-4; TRBD1 matches 11 bases. The CDR3 length is 14 residues. Germline V gene data show CDR1 as SQVTM and CDR2 as ANQGSEA. After removal of 3 bases from V and 8 bases from J, the junction contained 5 bases not matched to a gene. The CDR3, as DNA: TGCAGCGTTGAGGACGGACAGGGGGCCGAAAAACTGTTTTTT. As protein: CSVEDGQGAEKLFF.

The chain has TRBV2 and TRBJ1-4, with a possible D match to TRBD1 (5 bases). Germline-derived CDR1 and CDR2 are SNHLY and FYNNEI. V was cut by 10 bases and J by 5 bases, with 11 bases left in between. This CDR3 is 12 amino acids long. The CDR3 DNA is TGTGCCAACCGGAGGACAAATGAAAAACTGTTTTTT. It encodes CANRRTNEKLFF.

This clonotype was seen only a few times. This sequence joins TRBV7-9 and TRBJ1-5, with a weak D call TRBD1 (6 bases). Trimming took 3 bases from V and 4 from J, leaving 16 bases between them. CDR1 SEHNR and CDR2 FQNEAQ come from the germline V gene (reference sequence). CDR3 size: 16 residues. CDR3 nucleotide sequence: TGTGCCAGCAGCTTCCGAATACAGGGATCTAATCAGCCCCAGCATTTT. Protein product: CASSFRIQGSNQPQHF.

About this clonotype itself: Compared with germline, one end of the junction differs, possibly owing to a read error. The rearrangement links TRBV9 to TRBJ1-2, with 10 bases matching TRBD1. Germline assignment: CDR1 SGDLS and CDR2 YYNGEE. The CDR3 spans 13 residues. The CDR3 sequence is CTSRDRGQGGYTF. The DNA of the CDR3 is TGTACCAGCAGAGACAGGGGGCAGGGTGGCTACACCTTC.

The CDR3 sequence is CASSFRGRGPQPQHF. CDR3 bases: TGTGCCAGCAGTTTCCGAGGCAGGGGGCCTCAGCCCCAGCATTTT. The chain combines TRBV6-5 with TRBJ1-5; 8 nucleotides match TRBD1. Looked up from germline, CDR1 is MNHEY and CDR2 is SVGAGI. This CDR3 contains 15 residues. With 4 bases clipped from V and 6 bases from J, the junction kept 8 bases outside the gene matches.

J is TRBJ1-5 and V is TRBV2; TRBD1 matches 12 bases. This CDR3 is built from 15 residues. CDR1 is SNHLY and CDR2 is FYNNEI in the germline V gene. With V trimmed by 6 bases and J by 8 bases, 8 bases remained unmatched. This CDR3 reads CASRSGQGAKEPQHF. CDR3 nucleotides: TGTGCCAGCAGGTCGGGACAGGGGGCCAAGGAGCCCCAGCATTTT.

In this sample, this clonotype turned up a few times. The chain links TRBV29-1 to TRBJ1-2, with TRBD1 as a possible D gene (6 bases). The V gene lost 7 bases and the J gene lost 7 bases, with 10 bases spanning the gap. This CDR3 spans 10 amino acids. CDR1 is SQVTM, CDR2 ANQGSEA, per germline. CDR3 DNA: TGCAGCGGTGACAGGCGTGGCTACACCTTC. As protein: CSGDRRGYTF.

Of note for this clonotype: A much larger clone lies one base from this, so it may be a read error. The V gene is TRBV29-1, the J gene TRBJ1-2; D remains unclear. Per germline, CDR1 SQVTM and CDR2 ANQGSEA. The V and J ends lost 4 bases and 6 bases respectively, with 6 bases between them. There are 10 residues in the CDR3. The CDR3 protein is CSVAPHGYTF. The CDR3 region has the DNA TGCAGCGTTGCGCCCCATGGCTACACCTTC.

This clonotype was seen more than once but under ten times. CDR3 nucleotides: TGTGCCAGCAGCTGGGGTAGTGACGCTGAAGCTTTCTTT. It specifies CASSWGSDAEAFF. The chain uses TRBV4-2 and TRBJ1-1; D unclear. Trimming shortened V by 5 bases and J by 6 bases, and 13 bases separated the two germline ends. The CDR3 is 13 residues long. Germline V lookup: CDR1 LGHNA, CDR2 YNFKEQ.

The chain combines TRBV3-1 with TRBJ2-7, with TRBD1 matching 7 bases. Unmatched junction bases numbered 7, after V lost 8 bases and J lost 3 bases. CDR1 LGHDT and CDR2 YNNKEL come from the germline V gene (reference sequence). The CDR3 is 13 residues long. The CDR3 DNA is TGTGCCAGCGGGGGACAGACGTACTACGAGCAGTACTTC. Amino acid sequence: CASGGQTYYEQYF.

The chain couples TRBV29-1 to TRBJ2-1; D may be TRBD1 (6 bases). CDR3 length: 11 residues. Germline V lookup: CDR1 SQVTM, CDR2 ANQGSEA. The CDR3: CRVLGGNEQFF. In DNA form, the CDR3 reads TGCAGGGTTCTAGGGGGCAATGAGCAGTTCTTC.

The chain is built from TRBV6-5 and TRBJ2-7, with D possibly TRBD2 on 7 matching bases. V was pared by 6 bases and J by 2 bases, with 14 bases between. This CDR3 spans 14 amino acids. Germline values: CDR1 MNHEY, CDR2 SVGAGI. In nucleotides, the CDR3 is TGTGCCAGCAGCAAAGAGGGGGGGGCCTACGAGCAGTACTTC. It specifies CASSKEGGAYEQYF.

V is TRBV24-1 and J is TRBJ2-7; TRBD1 might be the D (5 bases). V was pared by 3 bases and J by 6 bases, with 11 bases between. The CDR3 runs 13 residues. Germline CDR1 KGHDR, CDR2 SFDVKD. The CDR3 sequence: CATSDAGRGEQYF. CDR3 nucleotides: TGTGCCACCAGTGATGCAGGGCGAGGCGAGCAGTACTTC.

The chain is built from TRBV11-2 and TRBJ1-6; no clear D. Germline V lookup: CDR1 SGHAT, CDR2 FQNNGV. Trimming pared 0 bases from V and 1 base from J, leaving 10 bases between. The CDR3 covers 17 residues. CDR3 in amino acids: CASSLDRTLSYNSPLHF. CDR3 sequence (DNA): TGTGCCAGCAGCTTAGATCGGACGTTGTCCTATAATTCACCCCTCCACTTT.

The rearrangement uses TRBV29-1 and TRBJ1-1; D uncertain. Trimming removed 8 bases at V and 4 bases at J, with 11 bases between. This CDR3 has 11 residues. CDR1 and CDR2 from the germline V gene are SQVTM and ANQGSEA. CDR3 region: CSLGPSTEAFF. The DNA for the CDR3 is TGCAGCTTAGGGCCCTCCACTGAAGCTTTCTTT.

This clonotype has only a few counts. The CDR3 does not end in the conserved phenylalanine or tryptophan, so this is likely a read error. The limits of the CDR3 on the DNA are not certain, so only TCRdb's listed CDR3 is given. This rearrangement joins TRBV10-3 to TRBJ1-4. The V gene's germline CDR1 is ENHRY and CDR2 SYGVKD. The CDR3 comprises 8 residues, both ends counted. CDR3 sequence reads: CAISEGSY.

Regarding this clonotype: A much larger clone lies a single base off, so this may be a read error. This chain joins TRBV15 and TRBJ2-5, with D uncertain. V lost 4 bases and J lost 3, with 9 bases in between. This CDR3 contains 13 residues. Germline CDR1 reads LNHNV; CDR2 reads YYDKDF (reference sequence). The CDR3 nucleotides read TGTGCCACCAGCATAGACGGAAAAGAGACCCAGTACTTC. Encoded protein: CATSIDGKETQYF.

The chain combines TRBV18 with TRBJ2-7; 7 bases match TRBD2. V dropped 6 bases and J dropped 8; count of bases not matched to a gene: 7. Per the germline V gene, CDR1 is KGHSH and CDR2 is LQKENI. The CDR3 runs 12 residues. CDR3 bases: TGTGCCAGCTCCCGAACTAGCGACAAGCAGTACTTC. Its protein product is CASSRTSDKQYF.

This clonotype was counted ten times or more. The gene calls are TRBV24-1 and TRBJ2-2; D uncertain. CDR3 length: 14 amino acids. V was trimmed by 4 bases and J by 3 bases, leaving 8 bases between them. Germline V gene sequence: CDR1 KGHDR, CDR2 SFDVKD. CDR3 sequence reads: CATSDRRHTGELFF. Here the CDR3 DNA reads TGTGCCACCAGTGACCGCAGACACACCGGGGAGCTGTTTTTT.

This clonotype was observed a handful of times. This chain uses TRBV2 with TRBJ1-2; 7 nucleotides agree with TRBD1. CDR1 SNHLY and CDR2 FYNNEI come from the germline V gene. After removal of 1 base from V and 3 bases from J, the junction contained 8 bases not matched to a gene. The CDR3 length is 16 residues. CDR3 bases: TGTGCCAGCAGTGAAGTGGGAGGGGGCGTCGACTATGGCTACACCTTC. This sequence encodes CASSEVGGGVDYGYTF.

J is TRBJ1-5 and V is TRBV3-1; D not certain. In germline, CDR1 is LGHDT, CDR2 YNNKEL (reference sequence). The CDR3 extends over 15 amino acids. V was cut by 1 base and J by 12 bases, with 19 bases left in between. CDR3 DNA sequence: TGTGCCAGCAGCCAAGGACTTGGGGTCTCCCAGGTCCAGCATTTT. It translates to CASSQGLGVSQVQHF.

This clonotype has at least ten counts. V and J are TRBV10-2 and TRBJ1-2, with unresolved D. The CDR3 is made up of 13 amino acids. V lost 6 bases, J lost 6 bases, and 14 bases lay in between. Looked up from germline, CDR1 is WSHSY and CDR2 is SAAADI. In nucleotides, the CDR3 is TGCGCCAGCAGCAGTATCGACTTGGATGGCTACACCTTC. Amino acids: CASSSIDLDGYTF.

This clonotype was detected many times. The chain couples TRBV15 to TRBJ1-5; TRBD1 aligns across 7 bases. This CDR3 has 15 residues. Germline trimming cut 1 base from V and 4 bases from J; bases unmatched to any gene: 4. Germline V CDR1 and CDR2: LNHNV, YYDKDF (reference sequence). CDR3 residues: CATSRGGQANQPQHF. As DNA, the CDR3 is TGTGCCACCAGCAGAGGAGGACAGGCTAATCAGCCCCAGCATTTT.

The rearrangement joins TRBV20-1 to TRBJ1-4; no clear D gene. The CDR3 length is 14 residues. V lost 3 bases and J lost 7, with 15 bases in between. Germline loops: CDR1 DFQATT, CDR2 SNEGSKA (reference sequence). The CDR3 bases are TGCAGTGCTAGCGGTACGGCTCAAGGTGAAAAACTGTTTTTT. It translates to CSASGTAQGEKLFF.